The clone carrying this T cell receptor beta chain was counted a few times. TCRdb independently ran MiXCR on the RT-PCR reads; one entry per CDR3 protein. In the table there are 550,000 to 750,000 distinct CDR3 sequences, 13% to 15% of which are singletons. The CDR3 extends over 12 amino acids. Germline CDR1 DFQATT, CDR2 SNEGSKA (reference sequence). The TCR originated in a female donor in good health, serving as a healthy control. The specimen was memory CD4+ T cells from blood. The chain couples TRBV20-1 to TRBJ1-6; weak D call: TRBD1 (6 bases). CDR3 region: CSQTGNNSPLHF. The CDR3 DNA sequence: TGCAGCCAAACAGGGAATAATTCACCCCTCCACTTT.